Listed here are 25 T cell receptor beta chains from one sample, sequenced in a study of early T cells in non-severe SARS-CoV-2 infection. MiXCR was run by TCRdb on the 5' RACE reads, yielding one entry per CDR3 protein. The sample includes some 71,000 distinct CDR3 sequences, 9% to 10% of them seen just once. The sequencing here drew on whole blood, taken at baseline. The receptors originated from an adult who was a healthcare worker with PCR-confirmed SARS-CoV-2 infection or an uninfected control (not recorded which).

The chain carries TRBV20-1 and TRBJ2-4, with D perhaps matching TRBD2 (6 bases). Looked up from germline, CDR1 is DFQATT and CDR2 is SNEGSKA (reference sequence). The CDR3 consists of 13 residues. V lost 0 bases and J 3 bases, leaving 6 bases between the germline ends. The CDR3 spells CSAREGGKNIQYF. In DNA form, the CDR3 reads TGCAGTGCTAGAGAGGGGGGCAAAAACATTCAGTACTTC.

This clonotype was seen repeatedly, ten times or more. DNA of the CDR3: TGCGCCAGCAGCTTGGGCGGGACAGACAATCAGCCCCAGCATTTT. This gives the protein CASSLGGTDNQPQHF. This chain connects TRBV5-1 to TRBJ1-5; TRBD1 matches at 7 bases. Germline lookup yields CDR1 SGHRS and CDR2 YFSETQ. CDR3 length: 15 residues. V lost 0 bases to trimming and J lost 3 bases; unmatched junction nucleotides: 3.

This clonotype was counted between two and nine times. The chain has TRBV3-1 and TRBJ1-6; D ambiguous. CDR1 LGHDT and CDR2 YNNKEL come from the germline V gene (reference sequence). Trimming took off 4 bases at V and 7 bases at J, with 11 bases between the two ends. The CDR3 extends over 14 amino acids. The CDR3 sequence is CASSLNLGNSPLHF. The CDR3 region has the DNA TGTGCCAGCAGCCTGAATCTCGGGAATTCACCCCTCCACTTT.

CDR3 sequence (DNA): TGTGCCAGCAGTACCCGCGGGACTAGCGGGATCCATGAGCAGTTCTTC. Protein: CASSTRGTSGIHEQFF. This sequence joins TRBV25-1 and TRBJ2-1; 13 nucleotides align to TRBD2. Germline CDR1 and CDR2: MGHDK and SYGVNS. This CDR3 contains 16 residues. V lost 5 bases to trimming and J lost 8 bases; unmatched junction nucleotides: 9. Supplemented by reference TRBV25-1 and TRBJ2-1, the full variable domain reads EADIYQTPRYLVIGTGKKITLECSQTMGHDKMYWYQQDPGMELHLIHYSYGVNSTEKGDLSSESTVSRIRTEHFPLTLESARPSHTSQYLCASSTRGTSGIHEQFFGPGTRLTVL.

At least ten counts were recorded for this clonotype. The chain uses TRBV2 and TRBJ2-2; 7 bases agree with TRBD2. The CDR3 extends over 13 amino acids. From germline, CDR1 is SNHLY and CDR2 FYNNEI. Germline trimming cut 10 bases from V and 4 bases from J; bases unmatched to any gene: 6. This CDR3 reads CATRRESTGELFF. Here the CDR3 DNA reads TGTGCCACTCGGCGGGAGTCCACCGGGGAGCTGTTTTTT.

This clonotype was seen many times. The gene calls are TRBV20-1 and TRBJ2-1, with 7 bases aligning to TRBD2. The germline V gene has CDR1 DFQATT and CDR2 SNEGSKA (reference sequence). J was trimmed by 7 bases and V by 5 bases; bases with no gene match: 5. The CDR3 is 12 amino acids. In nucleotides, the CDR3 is TGCAGTGCTGTCCCCGGGGGGAATGAGCAGTTCTTC. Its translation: CSAVPGGNEQFF.

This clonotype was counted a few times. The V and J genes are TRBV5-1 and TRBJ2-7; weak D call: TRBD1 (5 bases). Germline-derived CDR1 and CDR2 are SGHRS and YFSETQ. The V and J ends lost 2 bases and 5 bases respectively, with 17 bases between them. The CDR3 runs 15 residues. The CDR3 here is CASSLTIGRGNEQYF. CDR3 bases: TGCGCCAGCAGCTTAACAATAGGTAGGGGCAACGAGCAGTACTTC.

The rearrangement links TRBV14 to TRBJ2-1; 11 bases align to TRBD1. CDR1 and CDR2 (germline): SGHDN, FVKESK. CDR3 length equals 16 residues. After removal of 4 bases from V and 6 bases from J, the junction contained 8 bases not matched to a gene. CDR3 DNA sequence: TGTGCCAGCAGCCGTTTAGGGACAGGGGGTCCCAATGAGCAGTTCTTC. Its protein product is CASSRLGTGGPNEQFF.

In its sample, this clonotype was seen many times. The CDR3 region is CASSPYYSGRVETQYF. The CDR3 bases are TGTGCCAGCAGCCCGTACTATAGCGGGAGGGTAGAGACCCAGTACTTC. The rearrangement joins TRBV28 to TRBJ2-5; 11 bases agree with TRBD2. This CDR3 comprises 16 residues. Germline CDR1 reads MDHEN; CDR2 reads SYDVKM. V was pared by 6 bases and J by 4 bases, with 10 bases of the junction left unmatched.

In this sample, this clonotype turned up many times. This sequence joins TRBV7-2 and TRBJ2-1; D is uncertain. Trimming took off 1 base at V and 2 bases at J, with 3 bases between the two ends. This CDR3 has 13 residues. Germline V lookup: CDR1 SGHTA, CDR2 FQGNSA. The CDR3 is CASSLEAYNEQFF. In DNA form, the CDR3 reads TGTGCCAGCAGCTTAGAAGCCTACAATGAGCAGTTCTTC.

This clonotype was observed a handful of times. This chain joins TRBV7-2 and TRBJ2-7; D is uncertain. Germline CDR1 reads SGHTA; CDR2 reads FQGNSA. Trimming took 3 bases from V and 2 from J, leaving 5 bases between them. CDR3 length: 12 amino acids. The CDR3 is CASSFLPYEQYF. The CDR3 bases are TGTGCCAGCAGCTTCTTACCCTACGAGCAGTACTTC.

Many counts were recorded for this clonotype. The chain's CDR3 is CASSPMDRGLWTGELFF. The CDR3 DNA reads TGTGCCAGCTCACCAATGGACCGTGGGTTGTGGACCGGGGAGCTGTTTTTT. The rearrangement links TRBV18 to TRBJ2-2, with D unclear. The CDR3 loop spans 17 amino acids. Germline V gives CDR1 KGHSH, CDR2 LQKENI. Trimming removed 2 bases from V and 5 bases from J, with 18 bases in between.

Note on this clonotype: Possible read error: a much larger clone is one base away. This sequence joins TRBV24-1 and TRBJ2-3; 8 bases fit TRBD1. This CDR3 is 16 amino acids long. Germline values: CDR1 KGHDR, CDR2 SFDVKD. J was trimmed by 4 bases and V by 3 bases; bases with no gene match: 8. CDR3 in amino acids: CATSDPRTGKADTQYF. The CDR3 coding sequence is TGTGCCACCAGTGATCCCCGGACAGGGAAGGCAGATACGCAGTATTTT.

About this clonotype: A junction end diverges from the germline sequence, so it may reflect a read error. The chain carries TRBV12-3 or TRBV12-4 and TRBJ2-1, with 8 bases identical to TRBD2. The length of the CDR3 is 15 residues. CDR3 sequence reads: CASSFASGGNNELFF. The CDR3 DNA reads TGTGCCAGCAGTTTTGCCAGCGGGGGTAACAATGAGCTGTTCTTC.

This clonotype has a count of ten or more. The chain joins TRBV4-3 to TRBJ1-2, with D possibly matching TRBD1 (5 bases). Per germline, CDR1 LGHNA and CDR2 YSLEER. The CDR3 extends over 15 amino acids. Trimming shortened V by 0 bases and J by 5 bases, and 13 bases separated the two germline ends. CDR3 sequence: CASSQDFREGYGYTF. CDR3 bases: TGCGCCAGCAGCCAAGATTTTAGGGAGGGGTATGGCTACACCTTC.

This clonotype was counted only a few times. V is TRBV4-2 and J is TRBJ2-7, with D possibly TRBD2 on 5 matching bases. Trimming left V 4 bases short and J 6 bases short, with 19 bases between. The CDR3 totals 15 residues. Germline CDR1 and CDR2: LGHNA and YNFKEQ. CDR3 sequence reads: CASSPGSGNNGEQYF. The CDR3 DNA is TGTGCCAGCAGCCCGGGCTCCGGGAACAATGGCGAGCAGTACTTC.

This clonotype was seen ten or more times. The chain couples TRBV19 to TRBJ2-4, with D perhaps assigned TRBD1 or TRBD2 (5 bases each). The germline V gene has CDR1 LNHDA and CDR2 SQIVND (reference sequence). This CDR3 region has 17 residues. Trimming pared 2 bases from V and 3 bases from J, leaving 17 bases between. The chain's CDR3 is CASSIQRLRDGKNIQYF. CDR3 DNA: TGTGCCAGTAGTATACAACGTCTGAGGGACGGCAAAAACATTCAGTACTTC.

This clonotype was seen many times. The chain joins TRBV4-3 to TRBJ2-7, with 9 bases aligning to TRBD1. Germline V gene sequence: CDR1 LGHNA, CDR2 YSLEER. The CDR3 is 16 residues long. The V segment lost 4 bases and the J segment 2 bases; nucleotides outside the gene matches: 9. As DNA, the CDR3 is TGCGCCAGCAGCCTCGGACAGGGGCCTCTCCCCTACGAGCAGTACTTC. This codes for CASSLGQGPLPYEQYF.

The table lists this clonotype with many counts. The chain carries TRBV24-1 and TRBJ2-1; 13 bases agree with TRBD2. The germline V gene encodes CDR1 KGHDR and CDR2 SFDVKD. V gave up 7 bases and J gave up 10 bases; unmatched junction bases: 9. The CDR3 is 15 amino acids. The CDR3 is CATRSGTSGIPEQFF. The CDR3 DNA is TGTGCCACCAGGTCCGGGACTAGCGGGATTCCCGAGCAGTTCTTC.

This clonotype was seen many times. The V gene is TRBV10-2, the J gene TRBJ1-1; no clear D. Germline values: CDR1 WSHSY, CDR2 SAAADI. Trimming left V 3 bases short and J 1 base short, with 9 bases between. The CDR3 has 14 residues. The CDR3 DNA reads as TGCGCCAGCAGTGACGATTTAGCGAACACTGAAGCTTTCTTT. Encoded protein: CASSDDLANTEAFF.

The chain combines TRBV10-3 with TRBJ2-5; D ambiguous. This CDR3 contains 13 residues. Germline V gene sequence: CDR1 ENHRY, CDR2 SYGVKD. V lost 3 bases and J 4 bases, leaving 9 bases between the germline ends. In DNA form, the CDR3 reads TGTGCCATCAGTGACCCGGATCGAGAGACCCAGTACTTC. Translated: CAISDPDRETQYF.

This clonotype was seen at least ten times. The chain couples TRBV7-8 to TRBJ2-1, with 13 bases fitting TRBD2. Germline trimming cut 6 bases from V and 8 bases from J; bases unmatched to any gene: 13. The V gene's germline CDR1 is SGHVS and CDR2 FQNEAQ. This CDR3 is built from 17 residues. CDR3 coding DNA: TGTGCCAGCAGACCAGGAATGGGACTAGCGGGAACCGATGAGCAGTTCTTC. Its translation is CASRPGMGLAGTDEQFF.

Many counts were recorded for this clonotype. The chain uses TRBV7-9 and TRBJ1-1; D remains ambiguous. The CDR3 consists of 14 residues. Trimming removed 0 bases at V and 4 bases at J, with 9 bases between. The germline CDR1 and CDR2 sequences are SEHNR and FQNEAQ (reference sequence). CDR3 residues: CASSLAGRGTEAFF. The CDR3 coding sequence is TGTGCCAGCAGCTTAGCAGGGCGGGGCACTGAAGCTTTCTTT.

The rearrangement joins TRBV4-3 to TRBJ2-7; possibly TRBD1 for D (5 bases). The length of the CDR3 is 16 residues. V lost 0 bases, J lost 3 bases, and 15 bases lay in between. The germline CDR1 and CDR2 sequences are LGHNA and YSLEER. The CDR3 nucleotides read TGCGCCAGCAGCCAAGATCCTCCAGGGTTAATCTACGAGCAGTACTTC. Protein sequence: CASSQDPPGLIYEQYF.

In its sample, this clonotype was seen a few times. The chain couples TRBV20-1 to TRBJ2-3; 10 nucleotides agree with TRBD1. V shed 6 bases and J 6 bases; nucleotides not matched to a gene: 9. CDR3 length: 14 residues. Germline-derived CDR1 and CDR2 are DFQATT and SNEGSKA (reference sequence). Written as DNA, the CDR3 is TGCAGTGCGACGCCGGGACAGGGGTTGGATACGCAGTATTTT. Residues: CSATPGQGLDTQYF.